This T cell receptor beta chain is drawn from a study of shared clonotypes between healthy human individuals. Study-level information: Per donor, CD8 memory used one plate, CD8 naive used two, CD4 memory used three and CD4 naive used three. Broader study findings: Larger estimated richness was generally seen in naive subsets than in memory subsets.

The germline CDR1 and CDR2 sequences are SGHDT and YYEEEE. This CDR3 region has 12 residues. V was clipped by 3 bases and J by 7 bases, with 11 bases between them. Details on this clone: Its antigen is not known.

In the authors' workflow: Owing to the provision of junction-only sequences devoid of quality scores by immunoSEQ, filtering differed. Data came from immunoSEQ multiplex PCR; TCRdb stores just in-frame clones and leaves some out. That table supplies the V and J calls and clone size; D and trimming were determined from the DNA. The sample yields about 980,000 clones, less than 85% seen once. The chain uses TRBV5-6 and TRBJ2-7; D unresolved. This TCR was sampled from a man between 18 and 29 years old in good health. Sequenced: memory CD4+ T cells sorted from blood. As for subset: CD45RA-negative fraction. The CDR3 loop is CASSSSQPEQYF. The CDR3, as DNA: TGTGCCAGCAGCTCCTCCCAGCCGGAGCAGTACTTC.